A single count supports the clone carrying this TCR beta chain. The antigen is unknown. This sample is drawn from a study of cytomegalovirus exposure and HLA in healthy donors. On the study more broadly: In terms of ancestry, the Caucasian-associated cluster contained about 80% of the 398 genotyped donors. Study results and limitations: A later analysis reportedly found fewer N-insertions in an Asian-associated ancestry cluster than the approximately 660-donor mean. Among TCR sequences, most were rare, though some public TCRs appeared in many donors. As was reported, the HLA-A and HLA-B alleles of most subjects were accurately predicted from TCR beta sequences.

The V and J ends lost 4 bases and 6 bases, in that order; junction bases with no gene match: 9. Germline V CDR1 and CDR2: SGDLS, YYNGEE. CDR3 length equals 14 residues. In the PCR, 60 Vbeta and 13 Jbeta primers were used. Only in-frame clones appear in the TCRdb table, and some are missing; sequencing was by immunoSEQ multiplex PCR. The sample records 150,000 or so clones, approximately 70% being singletons. The specimen was PBMCs. The rearrangement uses TRBV9 and TRBJ2-7; 8 positions match TRBD1. The receptor was isolated from a woman younger than 30 in good health and CMV-seronegative. DNA of the CDR3: TGTGCCAGCAGCTCGCGCGGACAGGGTAGCGAGCAGTACTTC. Residues: CASSSRGQGSEQYF.